The 25 T cell receptor beta chains below were found in one sample sequenced in a study of blood T cell repertoires in COVID-19. Method: immunoSEQ multiplex PCR; TCRdb's copy keeps in-frame clones and lacks some. Among some 120,000 clones listed, about 81% were seen once. The sequenced sample consisted of peripheral blood. Receptors were obtained from a woman aged 50 to 65 with acute or convalescent COVID-19.

This clone was seen just once. V is TRBV18 and J is TRBJ2-3; perhaps TRBD1 as D (6 bases). The CDR3 has 13 residues. The V and J ends lost 6 bases and 6 bases respectively, with 13 bases between them. The germline CDR1 and CDR2 sequences are KGHSH and LQKENI. In DNA, the CDR3 is TGTGCCAGCTCGAGAGGACAGACCGATACGCAGTATTTT. Amino acid sequence: CASSRGQTDTQYF.

The chain employs TRBV14 and TRBJ2-1; TRBD2 aligns across 12 bases. In germline, CDR1 is SGHDN, CDR2 FVKESK. The CDR3 loop spans 19 amino acids. The junction had 11 bases not matched to a gene; V was cut back by 1 base and J by 4 bases. The CDR3 nucleotides are TGTGCCAGCAGCCAAGCTTGGTCTAGCGGGGGGGCCTGGTACAATGAGCAGTTCTTC. Translated, it gives CASSQAWSSGGAWYNEQFF.

The chain recombines TRBV7-2 with TRBJ2-5, with TRBD2 matching over 10 bases. The CDR3 spans 16 residues. Germline V gives CDR1 SGHTA, CDR2 FQGNSA. The V segment lost 5 bases and the J segment 5 bases; nucleotides outside the gene matches: 11. The CDR3 DNA reads TGTGCCAGCAGCCCCCGTGGGCTAGCGGGAGTTGAGACCCAGTACTTC. Its translation: CASSPRGLAGVETQYF.

The V gene is TRBV24-1, the J gene TRBJ2-1; 8 nucleotides line up with TRBD2. Trimming took 0 bases from V and 2 from J; bases not matched to a gene: 8. The CDR3 is made up of 18 amino acids. CDR1 is KGHDR and CDR2 is SFDVKD in the germline V gene. CDR3 sequence (DNA): TGTGCCACCAGTGATTTGGGTACACTAGCGGTTCCCTACAATGAGCAGTTCTTC. Its translation: CATSDLGTLAVPYNEQFF.

The genes are TRBV29-1 and TRBJ1-2; D unresolved. CDR1 SQVTM and CDR2 ANQGSEA come from the germline V gene. CDR3 length: 13 residues. V lost 2 bases, J lost 4 bases, and 11 bases lay in between. Here the CDR3 DNA reads TGCAGCGTTGAAAGGTTGCGGGGCTATGGCTACACCTTC. Translation gives CSVERLRGYGYTF.

This clone was observed a few times. J is TRBJ1-1 and V is TRBV30; D is possibly TRBD1 (6 bases). The CDR3 is 12 amino acids. The V and J ends lost 0 bases and 6 bases respectively, with 8 bases between them. The germline V gene encodes CDR1 GTSNPN and CDR2 SVGIG (reference sequence). The CDR3 reads CAWSVRTAEAFF. CDR3 sequence (DNA): TGTGCCTGGAGTGTACGGACAGCTGAAGCTTTCTTT. The whole variable domain, remainder taken from reference TRBV30 and TRBJ1-1, is SQTIHQWPATLVQPVGSPLSLECTVEGTSNPNLYWYRQAAGRGLQLLFYSVGIGQISSEVPQNLSASRPQDRQFILSSKKLLLSDSGFYLCAWSVRTAEAFFGQGTRLTVV.

This clone was detected once. V gene TRBV28 combines with J gene TRBJ1-2; tentatively, D is TRBD1 (5 bases). Germline V lookup: CDR1 MDHEN, CDR2 SYDVKM. The CDR3 is 14 amino acids. Trimming removed 5 bases from V and 9 bases from J, with 19 bases in between. CDR3 coding DNA: TGTGCCAGCAGTGCCCCCGGGACTGAATTCCGCTACACCTTC. As protein: CASSAPGTEFRYTF.

Worth noting for this clone: An end of the junction does not agree with germline; a read error may underlie this. The V and J genes are TRBV25-1 and TRBJ1-2; no firm D call. The CDR3 runs 14 residues. Germline CDR1 is MGHDK and CDR2 is SYGVNS. CDR3 region: CASSGIGVFDGYTF. CDR3 DNA: TGTGCCAGTAGTGGTATCGGGGTTTTCGATGGCTACACCTTC.

There are a few counts of this clone. This chain uses TRBV7-2 with TRBJ1-1, with a tentative D call TRBD1 (6 bases). The CDR3 consists of 13 residues. V was shortened by 2 bases and J by 7 bases, with 11 bases between the two germline ends. Germline CDR1 is SGHTA and CDR2 is FQGNSA. CDR3 loop: CASSLSGTNEAFF. CDR3 in DNA: TGTGCCAGCAGCTTATCTGGGACAAATGAAGCTTTCTTT.

The rearrangement uses TRBV6-4 and TRBJ1-5; D is undetermined. Trimming took 6 bases from V and 0 from J, leaving 6 bases between them. The CDR3 has 13 amino acids. The V gene's germline CDR1 is MRHNA and CDR2 SNTAGT. The CDR3 region has the DNA TGTGCCAGCAGAAAATATAGCAATCAGCCCCAGCATTTT. Protein: CASRKYSNQPQHF.

J is TRBJ2-3 and V is TRBV5-4, with 9 bases matching TRBD1. Germline V gene lookup returns CDR1 SGHNT and CDR2 YYREEE (reference sequence). The CDR3 consists of 15 residues. V lost 3 bases to trimming and J lost 3 bases; unmatched junction nucleotides: 5. CDR3 amino acids: CASSSKGTGTDTQYF. CDR3 nucleotides: TGTGCCAGCAGCTCGAAAGGGACAGGGACAGATACGCAGTATTTT.

Comment on this clone: Compared with germline, one end of the junction differs, possibly owing to a read error. This rearrangement joins TRBV6-5 to TRBJ1-1; the match to TRBD1 covers 7 bases. This CDR3 is built from 14 residues. Germline V gene sequence: CDR1 MNHEY, CDR2 SVGAGI. The CDR3 DNA follows: TGTGCCGGCAGACCACAGGGGAGTACCACTGAAGCTTTCTTT. This sequence encodes CAGRPQGSTTEAFF.

This clone occurred once. The chain recombines TRBV28 with TRBJ2-1; TRBD2 matches at 7 bases. V lost 3 bases, J lost 0 bases, and 8 bases stayed unmatched. Germline V gene sequence: CDR1 MDHEN, CDR2 SYDVKM. The CDR3 sequence is 17 residues long. In nucleotides, the CDR3 is TGTGCCAGCAGTTTGGGCCCCGGGACTACCTCCTACAATGAGCAGTTCTTC. This encodes CASSLGPGTTSYNEQFF.

The rearrangement joins TRBV10-3 to TRBJ2-7, with D perhaps TRBD1 (5 bases). V dropped 6 bases and J dropped 3 bases, with 12 bases sitting between them. The CDR3 covers 13 residues. Germline V gives CDR1 ENHRY, CDR2 SYGVKD. The CDR3 DNA reads TGTGCCATCAGCCAGGACACAAACTACGAGCAGTACTTC. This translates into CAISQDTNYEQYF.

The chain carries TRBV28 and TRBJ2-7; TRBD2 matches 9 bases. The junction had 7 bases not matched to a gene; V was cut back by 2 bases and J by 5 bases. The CDR3 is 15 residues long. Looked up from germline, CDR1 is MDHEN and CDR2 is SYDVKM. The CDR3 nucleotides are TGTGCCAGCAGTTTAGGGTCTAGCGGGAACAACGAGCAGTACTTC. Protein product: CASSLGSSGNNEQYF.

V and J are TRBV6-5 and TRBJ2-2; 8 bases line up with TRBD2. The CDR3 consists of 15 residues. Germline values: CDR1 MNHEY, CDR2 SVGAGI. The V gene end was trimmed by 4 bases and the J gene end by 4 bases; junction bases not matched to a gene: 5. This chain's CDR3 is CASSWTSRGTGELFF. Written as DNA, the CDR3 is TGTGCCAGCAGTTGGACTAGCCGGGGCACCGGGGAGCTGTTTTTT.

This chain links TRBV11-1 with TRBJ2-7; TRBD2 might be the D (5 bases). V was trimmed by 8 bases and J by 1 base, leaving 12 bases between them. The CDR3 has 13 residues. Germline CDR1 and CDR2: SGHAT and FQDESV (reference sequence). CDR3 sequence: CASGSGRSYEQYF. The CDR3 region has the DNA TGTGCCAGCGGGAGCGGTAGATCCTACGAGCAGTACTTC.

V is TRBV7-9 and J is TRBJ1-3; D is ambiguous. Between the trimmed V and J ends, which lost 3 bases and 4 bases, there was a span of 10 bases. Germline-derived CDR1 and CDR2 are SEHNR and FQNEAQ (reference sequence). The CDR3 has 14 amino acids. CDR3 bases: TGTGCCAGCAGCTTTTCTGTTCGGGGAAACACCATATATTTT. Translation: CASSFSVRGNTIYF.

In DNA, the CDR3 is TGTGCCAGCAGCCGCCGATTGAGGTCGAGCTCCTACAATGAGCAGTTCTTC. This translates into CASSRRLRSSSYNEQFF. The V gene is TRBV3-1 (or the pseudogene TRBV3-2), the J gene TRBJ2-1, with no clear D. Per germline, CDR1 LGHDT and CDR2 YNNKEL (reference sequence). The V end was cut by 4 bases, the J end by 0 bases, with 16 bases between. This CDR3 is 17 amino acids long.

V and J are TRBV6-5 and TRBJ1-6; tentatively, D is TRBD1 (5 bases). This CDR3 spans 13 amino acids. Germline CDR1 reads MNHEY; CDR2 reads SVGAGI. Trimming stripped 2 bases from V and 9 bases from J, with 8 bases between. This CDR3 reads CASSYGGSSPLHF. In DNA, the CDR3 is TGTGCCAGCAGTTACGGGGGGAGTTCACCCCTCCACTTT.

In its sample, this clone was seen a few times. The chain has TRBV7-9 and TRBJ2-7; 8 nucleotides agree with TRBD2. Losses at the gene ends were 3 bases for V and 3 bases for J; bases not matched to a gene: 7. This CDR3 has 15 residues. Germline assignment: CDR1 SEHNR and CDR2 FQNEAQ (reference sequence). The chain's CDR3 is CASSLGSGGYYEQYF. CDR3 nucleotides: TGTGCCAGCAGCTTGGGGAGCGGGGGCTACTACGAGCAGTACTTC.

The chain uses TRBV30 and TRBJ1-1; the D is unclear. The CDR3 totals 13 residues. Germline values: CDR1 GTSNPN, CDR2 SVGIG (reference sequence). V dropped 8 bases and J dropped 2 bases, with 15 bases sitting between them. CDR3 sequence: CALTIQTNTEAFF. The CDR3 DNA reads as TGTGCCCTTACCATCCAAACTAACACTGAAGCTTTCTTT. Variable domain in full (rest from reference TRBV30 and TRBJ1-1): SQTIHQWPATLVQPVGSPLSLECTVEGTSNPNLYWYRQAAGRGLQLLFYSVGIGQISSEVPQNLSASRPQDRQFILSSKKLLLSDSGFYLCALTIQTNTEAFFGQGTRLTVV.

This clone was recorded a few times. This sequence joins TRBV6-5 and TRBJ1-2, with 7 positions matching TRBD1. Germline CDR1 MNHEY, CDR2 SVGAGI. The junction had 9 bases not matched to a gene; V was cut back by 2 bases and J by 6 bases. The CDR3 is 15 amino acids. CDR3 amino acids: CASSYLRTGVHGYTF. CDR3 coding DNA: TGTGCCAGCAGTTACCTCCGGACAGGCGTACATGGCTACACCTTC.

J is TRBJ2-7 and V is TRBV30, with 10 positions matching TRBD1. The CDR3 has 12 residues. J gave up 3 bases and V 8 bases, and 4 bases lay outside the gene matches. Looked up from germline, CDR1 is GTSNPN and CDR2 is SVGIG (reference sequence). Here the CDR3 reads CAGDRGLYEQYF. The CDR3 nucleotides read TGTGCCGGTGACAGGGGGCTCTACGAGCAGTACTTC.

The V gene is TRBV4-2, the J gene TRBJ2-3; 11 bases align to TRBD2. CDR3 length equals 16 residues. V shed 4 bases, J shed 2 bases, and the junction held 5 bases outside the gene matches. The germline V gene has CDR1 LGHNA and CDR2 YNFKEQ. CDR3 sequence: CASSPRLAGNTDTQYF. CDR3 DNA: TGTGCCAGCAGCCCGCGACTAGCGGGGAACACAGATACGCAGTATTTT.